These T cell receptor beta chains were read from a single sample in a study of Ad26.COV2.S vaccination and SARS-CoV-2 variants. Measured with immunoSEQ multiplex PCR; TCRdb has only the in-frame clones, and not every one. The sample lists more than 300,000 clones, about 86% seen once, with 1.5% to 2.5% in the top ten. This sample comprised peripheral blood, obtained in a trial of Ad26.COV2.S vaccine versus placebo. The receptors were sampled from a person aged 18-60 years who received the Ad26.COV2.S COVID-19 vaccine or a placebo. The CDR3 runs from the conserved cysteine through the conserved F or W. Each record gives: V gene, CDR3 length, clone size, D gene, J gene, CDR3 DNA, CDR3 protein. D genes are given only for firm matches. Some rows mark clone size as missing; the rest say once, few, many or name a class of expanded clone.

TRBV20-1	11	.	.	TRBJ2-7	TGCAGTGCTGGGGACGGCTACGAGCAGTACTTC	CSAGDGYEQYF
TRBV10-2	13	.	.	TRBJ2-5	TGCGCCAGCAGTGAATGGGGTGAGGAGACCCAGTACTTC	CASSEWGEETQYF
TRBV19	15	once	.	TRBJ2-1	TGTGCCAGTAGTATGGGTGCGATCTCCTACAATGAGCAGTTCTTC	CASSMGAISYNEQFF
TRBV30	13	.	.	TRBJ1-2	TGTGCCTGGAGTGTGGGGGCGAACTATGGCTACACCTTC	CAWSVGANYGYTF
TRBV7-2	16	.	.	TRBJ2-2	TGTGCCAGCAGCTCTCGGACAGCCGTCAACACCGGGGAGCTGTTTTTT	CASSSRTAVNTGELFF
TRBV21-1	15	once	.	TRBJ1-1	TGTGCCAGCAGCAAAGCGGGCGGCGAGGGAACTGAAGCTTTCTTT	CASSKAGGEGTEAFF
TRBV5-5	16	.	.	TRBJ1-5	TGTGCCAGCAGCTCGGGACACACACATAGCAATCAGCCCCAGCATTTT	CASSSGHTHSNQPQHF
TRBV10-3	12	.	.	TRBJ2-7	TGTGCCATCAGTGAGTCCTCCTACGAGCAGTACTTC	CAISESSYEQYF
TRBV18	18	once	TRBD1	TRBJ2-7	TGTGCCAGCTCGGCGGGACAGGGGCGAGTCGAGGGCCTTTACGAGCAGTACTTC	CASSAGQGRVEGLYEQYF
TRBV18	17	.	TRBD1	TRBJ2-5	TGTGCCAGCTCACCACAAACCGGTGGGACAGGGTCTGAGACCCAGTACTTC	CASSPQTGGTGSETQYF
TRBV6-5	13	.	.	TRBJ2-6	TGTGCCAGCAGTAAATCTGGGGCCAACGTCCTGACTTTC	CASSKSGANVLTF
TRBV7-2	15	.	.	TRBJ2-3	TGTGCCAGCAGATCAGGGGAGCAGAACACAGATACGCAGTATTTT	CASRSGEQNTDTQYF
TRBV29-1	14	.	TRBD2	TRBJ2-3	TGCAGCGTTGAAATGGGGGAGGGGACAGATACGCAGTATTTT	CSVEMGEGTDTQYF
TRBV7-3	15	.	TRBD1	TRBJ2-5	TGTGCCAGCAGCTTAACGGGCAGGGGGCAAGAGACCCAGTACTTC	CASSLTGRGQETQYF
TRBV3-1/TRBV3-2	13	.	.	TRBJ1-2	TGTGCCAGCAGCCAAGGGGGGGGTTATGGCTACACCTTC	CASSQGGGYGYTF
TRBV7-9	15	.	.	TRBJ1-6	TGTGCCAGCAGCCCTCTCGGTCTAGATAGTTCACCCCTCCACTTT	CASSPLGLDSSPLHF
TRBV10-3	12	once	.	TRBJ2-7	TGTGCCACCTCAGCCGGCGGCCACGAGCAGTACTTC	CATSAGGHEQYF
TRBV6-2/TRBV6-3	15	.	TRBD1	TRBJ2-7	TGTGCCAGCAGTTCACCGGGACAGGGCAACTACGAGCAGTACTTC	CASSSPGQGNYEQYF
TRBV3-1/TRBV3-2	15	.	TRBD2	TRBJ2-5	TGTGCCAGCAGCCCATCGGGGGGATTTTTGGAGACCCAGTACTTC	CASSPSGGFLETQYF
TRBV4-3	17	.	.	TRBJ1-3	TGCGCCAGCAGCCCCTTCCCATCCGGGGGCGCGGGAAACACCATATATTTT	CASSPFPSGGAGNTIYF
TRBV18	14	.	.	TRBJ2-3	TGTGCCAGCTCAGTGCTCGCTACGGATCTACCGCAGTATTTT	CASSVLATDLPQYF
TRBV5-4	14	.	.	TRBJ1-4	TGTGCCAGCAGCTTGGTGGGGGGCGATGAAAAACTGTTTTTT	CASSLVGGDEKLFF
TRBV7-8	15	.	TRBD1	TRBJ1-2	TGTGCCAGCAGCGCCCGGGACAGGGCGCCCTATGGCTACACCTTC	CASSARDRAPYGYTF
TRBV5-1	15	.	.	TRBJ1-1	TGCGCCAGCAGTTACTCCGAAAGGGCGAACACTGAAGCTTTCTTT	CASSYSERANTEAFF
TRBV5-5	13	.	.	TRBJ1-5	TGTGCCAGCAGGTTGAGGGCTGATCAGCCCCAGCATTTT	CASRLRADQPQHF
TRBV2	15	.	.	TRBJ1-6	TGTGCCAGCAGTCGTCAGGGTCCCTATAATTCACCCCTCCACTTT	CASSRQGPYNSPLHF
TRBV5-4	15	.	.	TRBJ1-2	TGTGCCAGCAGCTTGGTAGAGGTCCTGGAGGGGGGCTACACCTTC	CASSLVEVLEGGYTF
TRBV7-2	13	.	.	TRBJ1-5	TGTGCCAGCAGCTTAGCGGATATTCAGCCCCAGCATTTT	CASSLADIQPQHF
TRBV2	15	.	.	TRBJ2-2	TGTGCCAGCAGTAGACTAGTATTAGGCACCGGGGAGCTGTTTTTT	CASSRLVLGTGELFF
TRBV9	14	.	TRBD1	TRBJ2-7	TGTGCCAGCGGGACCGGCAGGGGGCCCTACGAGCAGTACTTC	CASGTGRGPYEQYF
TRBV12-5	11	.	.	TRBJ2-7	TGTGCTAGTGGTTTGAGAGGTGAGCAGTACTTC	CASGLRGEQYF
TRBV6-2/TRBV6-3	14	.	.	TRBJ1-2	TGTGCCAGCAGTGTTATAGCGGCTCTTGGTGGCTACACCTTC	CASSVIAALGGYTF
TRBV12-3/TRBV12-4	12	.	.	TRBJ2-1	TGTGCCAGCAGGTACAGTGTCAATGAGCAGTTCTTC	CASRYSVNEQFF
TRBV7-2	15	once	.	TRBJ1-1	TGTGCCAGCAGCCCCGGGGGACTGGGGAGCACTGAAGCTTTCTTT	CASSPGGLGSTEAFF
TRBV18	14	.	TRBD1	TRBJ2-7	TGTGCCAGCTCGTCGGGACAGCGTACCTACGAGCAGTACTTC	CASSSGQRTYEQYF
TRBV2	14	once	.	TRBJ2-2	TGTGCCAGCAGTGAGTACAGGAGCACCGGGGAGCTGTTTTTT	CASSEYRSTGELFF
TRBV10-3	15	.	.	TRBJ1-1	TGTGCCATCACCCGGGACCCGACCTTGAACACTGAAGCTTTCTTT	CAITRDPTLNTEAFF
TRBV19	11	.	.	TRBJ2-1	TGTGCCAGCAAATCCTACAATGAGCAGTTCTTC	CASKSYNEQFF
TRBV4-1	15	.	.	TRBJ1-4	TGCGCCAGCAGCCAAGATGGGTGGTTGAGTGAAAAACTGTTTTTT	CASSQDGWLSEKLFF
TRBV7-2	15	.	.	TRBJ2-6	TGTGCCAGCGGCTTTGGGGTCTCTGGGGCCAACGTCCTGACTTTC	CASGFGVSGANVLTF
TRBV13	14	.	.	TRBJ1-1	TGTGCCAGCAGACGTCGGGACGGTAGGACTGAAGCTTTCTTT	CASRRRDGRTEAFF
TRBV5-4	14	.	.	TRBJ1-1	TGTGCCAGCAGCTCCACCCAGTCGAACACTGAAGCTTTCTTT	CASSSTQSNTEAFF
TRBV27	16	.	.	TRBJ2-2	TGTGCCAGCAGACCTCAATGGGGGGGCGGTAACGGGGAGCTGTTTTTT	CASRPQWGGGNGELFF
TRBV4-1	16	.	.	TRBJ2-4	TGCGCCAGCAGCCAAGATCTTGGGACCGGGACGTCGGAGGGATACTTC	CASSQDLGTGTSEGYF
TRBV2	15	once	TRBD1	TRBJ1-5	TGTGCCAGCAGGGACAGGGGGCGAGGCAATCAGCCCCAGCATTTT	CASRDRGRGNQPQHF
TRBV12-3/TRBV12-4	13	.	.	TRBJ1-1	TGTGCCAGCATAAGACAGATGAACACTGAAGCTTTCTTT	CASIRQMNTEAFF
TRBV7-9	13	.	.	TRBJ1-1	TGTGCCAGCAACCGGTTCCTTGACACTGAAGCTTTCTTT	CASNRFLDTEAFF
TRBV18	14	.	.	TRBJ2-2	TGTGCCAGCTCTAGTGGGCAGAACACCGGGGAGCTGTTTTTT	CASSSGQNTGELFF
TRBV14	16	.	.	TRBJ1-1	TGTGCCAGCAGCCAAGCGTCTTGGGGCTTGGCCACTGAAGCTTTCTTT	CASSQASWGLATEAFF
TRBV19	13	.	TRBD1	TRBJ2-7	TGTGCCAGTAGTATGGGACAGGGGGCCGGGCAGTACTTC	CASSMGQGAGQYF
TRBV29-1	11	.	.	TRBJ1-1	TGCAGCGTTTCTGAAGGGGCTGAAGCTTTCTTT	CSVSEGAEAFF
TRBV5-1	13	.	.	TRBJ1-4	TGCGCCAGCAGCCCCGATAGCTCCGAAAAACTGTTTTTT	CASSPDSSEKLFF
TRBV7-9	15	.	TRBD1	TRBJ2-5	TGTGCCAGCAGCGCTAGGACAGGAGGAAGGGAGACCCAGTACTTC	CASSARTGGRETQYF
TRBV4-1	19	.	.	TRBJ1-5	TGCGCCAGCAGCCATGTTACATCCGGGCCCGAGGCTAGCAATCAGCCCCAGCATTTT	CASSHVTSGPEASNQPQHF
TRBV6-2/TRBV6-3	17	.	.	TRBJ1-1	TGTGCCAGCAGTTCAGACCTAGCCGGGACGGTGAACACTGAAGCTTTCTTT	CASSSDLAGTVNTEAFF
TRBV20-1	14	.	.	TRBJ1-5	TGCAGTGCTAGTGAAGACAGCGGCGGTCAGCCCCAGCATTTT	CSASEDSGGQPQHF
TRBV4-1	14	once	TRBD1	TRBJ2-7	TGCGCCAGCAGCCAAGATCCGACAGGGTACGAGCAGTACTTC	CASSQDPTGYEQYF
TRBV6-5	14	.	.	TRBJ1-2	TGTGCCAGCACTGGAACGGATGGCCTCTATGGCTACACCTTC	CASTGTDGLYGYTF